These T cell receptor beta chains were read from a single sample in a study of early T cells in non-severe SARS-CoV-2 infection. In TCRdb, the 5' RACE reads were re-called with MiXCR into one record per CDR3 protein. The data show roughly 100,000 distinct CDR3 sequences, under 15% seen once. Sequenced input: whole blood. Source of these receptors: an adult who was a healthcare worker with PCR-confirmed SARS-CoV-2 infection or an uninfected control (not recorded which). The conserved cysteine and the conserved F or W are not part of the CDR3 here.

v_call,cdr3_aa
TRBV27,ASSSLGLGTGEKLF
TRBV18,ASSPPDFHNEQF
TRBV20-1,SARDRWRQIEAF
TRBV20-1,SASRTGDTEAF
TRBV9,ASSASTGEYEKLF
TRBV7-9,ASRWDGNTEAF
TRBV10-1,ASSGSGGGDTQY
TRBV11-2,ASSLGRIMNTEAF
TRBV9,ASSRLANTDTQY
TRBV11-2,ASTQLGAGELF
TRBV11-2,ASSLAAEAF
TRBV18,ASSPGRLREFNEKLF
TRBV7-3,ASSLNSFNEQF
TRBV7-9,ASSGGRGSGYNEQF
TRBV29-1,SVEDILAGGVNEQF
TRBV15,ATSRGPGGGGSYEQY
TRBV11-2,ASSLVGSGEQF
TRBV11-2,ASSQGGEQF
TRBV5-1,ASSLGQGFSEQY
TRBV30,ASTGGTYNEQF
TRBV28,ASSLPGPQH
TRBV2,ATQRDSTDTQY
TRBV6-4,ASSDSPENEQF
TRBV6-1,ASSEAGRVYEQY
TRBV6-1,ASSKSGRGEAF
TRBV11-2,ASSSLSSGANVLT
TRBV20-1,SAIRPPQETQY
TRBV6-1,ASRGYYEQY